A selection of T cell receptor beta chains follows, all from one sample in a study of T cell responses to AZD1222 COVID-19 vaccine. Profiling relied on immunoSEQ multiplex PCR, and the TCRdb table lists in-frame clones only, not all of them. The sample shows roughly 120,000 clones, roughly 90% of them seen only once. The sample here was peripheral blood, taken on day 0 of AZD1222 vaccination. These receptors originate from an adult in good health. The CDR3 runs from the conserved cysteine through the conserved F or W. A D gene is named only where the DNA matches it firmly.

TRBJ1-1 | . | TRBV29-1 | CSAQGRATEAFF | TGCAGCGCCCAGGGGAGGGCCACTGAAGCTTTCTTT
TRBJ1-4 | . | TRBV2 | CASSGGQGQRLFF | TGTGCCAGCAGTGGAGGGCAGGGGCAACGACTGTTTTTT
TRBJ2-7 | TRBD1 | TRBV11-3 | CASSLRQGNLGSYEQYF | TGTGCCAGCAGCTTGCGACAGGGAAATCTTGGCTCCTACGAGCAGTACTTC
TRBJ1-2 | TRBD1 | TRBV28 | CASRPGQALYGYTF | TGTGCCAGCAGACCCGGACAGGCCCTTTATGGCTACACCTTC
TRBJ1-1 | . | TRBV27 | CASSLSGGRTEAFF | TGTGCCAGCAGTTTGTCGGGCGGGCGGACTGAAGCTTTCTTT
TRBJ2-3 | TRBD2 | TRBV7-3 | CASSLTSGGRADTQYF | TGTGCCAGCAGCCTCACTAGCGGGGGGAGAGCAGATACGCAGTATTTT
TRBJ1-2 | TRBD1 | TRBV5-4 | CASSRQGISYGYTF | TGTGCCAGCAGCAGACAGGGGATTAGCTATGGCTACACCTTC
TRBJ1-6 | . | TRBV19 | CASNSLSSPLHF | TGTGCCAGTAACTCATTGTCCTCACCCCTCCACTTT
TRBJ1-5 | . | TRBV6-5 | CASRGGWNQPQHF | TGTGCCAGCAGAGGGGGATGGAATCAGCCCCAGCATTTT
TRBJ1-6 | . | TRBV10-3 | CAIRGGENSPLHF | TGTGCCATCAGAGGGGGGGAGAATTCACCCCTCCACTTT